This TCR beta chain is from a study of response to subunit inactivated influenza vaccine. TCRdb fed the RT-PCR reads into MiXCR, producing one record per CDR3 protein. The table includes 450,000 to 600,000 distinct CDR3 sequences, approximately 6.9% detected once. Germline V gives CDR1 SGHRS, CDR2 YFSETQ. This CDR3 contains 14 residues. The ends were cut back, 4 bases at V and 5 bases at J, with 14 bases in the middle. The rearrangement links TRBV5-1 to TRBJ2-3; D is uncertain. The TCR originated in a man aged 45 to 75 who received an inactivated influenza vaccine. The starting material was PBMCs from blood, obtained around 25 months after vaccination. CDR3 in DNA: TGCGCCAGCAGCCCGCTAACGCTAAGAGATACGCAGTATTTT. Its protein product is CASSPLTLRDTQYF.